These T cell receptor beta chains were read from a single sample in a study of follicular helper T cells after annual influenza vaccination. Some clones are missing from TCRdb's copy, which holds only in-frame ones; the method was immunoSEQ multiplex PCR. Among 9,500 to 11,000 clones, approximately 83% were seen once, and the ten largest hold about 0.8%. Sequenced here: CXCR5- memory CD4+ T cells sorted from blood, sampled 7 days after influenza vaccination. All receptors derive from an adult who received the influenza vaccine. Both conserved end residues are part of each CDR3. The order of the fields is V gene, J gene, D gene, clone size, CDR3 protein, CDR3 DNA. D genes are given only for firm matches. Size tells how often a clone was seen (once, few, many) or the class of an expanded clone, and some rows leave it out.

V: TRBV2; J: TRBJ2-7; D: .; size: .; CDR3: CASSERGRYEQYF; DNA: TGTGCCAGCAGTGAAAGGGGCCGGTACGAGCAGTACTTC
V: TRBV7-6; J: TRBJ2-2; D: .; size: .; CDR3: CASSLESGTGELFF; DNA: TGTGCCAGCAGCTTAGAATCGGGTACCGGGGAGCTGTTTTTT
V: TRBV9; J: TRBJ2-2; D: .; size: few; CDR3: CASSPGGSNTGELFF; DNA: TGTGCCAGCAGCCCCGGGGGTTCGAACACCGGGGAGCTGTTTTTT
V: TRBV28; J: TRBJ2-3; D: TRBD1; size: .; CDR3: CASSPDRGYGTDTQYF; DNA: TGTGCCAGCAGTCCGGACAGGGGGTACGGGACAGATACGCAGTATTTT
V: TRBV9; J: TRBJ2-5; D: .; size: .; CDR3: CASSGTLQETQYF; DNA: TGTGCCAGCAGTGGGACGCTTCAAGAGACCCAGTACTTC
V: TRBV19; J: TRBJ1-1; D: .; size: .; CDR3: CASGGRAEAFF; DNA: TGTGCCAGCGGAGGGAGGGCTGAAGCTTTCTTT
V: TRBV4-3; J: TRBJ1-2; D: .; size: .; CDR3: CASSQPGVNYGYTF; DNA: TGCGCCAGCAGCCAACCGGGGGTGAACTATGGCTACACCTTC
V: TRBV19; J: TRBJ2-1; D: TRBD2; size: .; CDR3: CASSKAGGPTYNEQFF; DNA: TGTGCCAGTAGTAAAGCGGGGGGCCCTACCTACAATGAGCAGTTCTTC
V: TRBV29-1; J: TRBJ1-2; D: .; size: .; CDR3: CSVEPGEGYGYTF; DNA: TGCAGCGTTGAACCGGGGGAAGGGTATGGCTACACCTTC
V: TRBV27; J: TRBJ2-3; D: .; size: .; CDR3: CASSKALIGGSTDTQYF; DNA: TGTGCCAGCAGTAAGGCTCTGATCGGGGGTAGCACAGATACGCAGTATTTT
V: TRBV4-2; J: TRBJ1-2; D: .; size: .; CDR3: CASSQEIWGAGGYTF; DNA: TGTGCCAGCAGCCAAGAGATCTGGGGGGCGGGTGGCTACACCTTC
V: TRBV28; J: TRBJ2-7; D: .; size: .; CDR3: CASSLLAEQYF; DNA: TGTGCCAGCAGTTTATTGGCCGAGCAGTACTTC
V: TRBV2; J: TRBJ1-3; D: TRBD1; size: .; CDR3: CASSTNRGTIYF; DNA: TGTGCCAGCAGCACTAACAGGGGCACCATATATTTT
V: TRBV28; J: TRBJ2-1; D: TRBD2; size: .; CDR3: CASSFIGRGAYNEQFF; DNA: TGTGCCAGCAGTTTTATCGGGAGGGGCGCCTACAATGAGCAGTTCTTC
V: TRBV7-2; J: TRBJ2-2; D: TRBD1; size: .; CDR3: CASSRADRDTGELFF; DNA: TGTGCCAGCAGCCGTGCCGACAGGGACACCGGGGAGCTGTTTTTT
V: TRBV21-1; J: TRBJ2-2; D: .; size: few; CDR3: CASSKGTNEREENTGELFF; DNA: TGTGCCAGCAGCAAAGGGACCAATGAGCGGGAGGAGAACACCGGGGAGCTGTTTTTT
V: TRBV6-6; J: TRBJ1-1; D: .; size: .; CDR3: CASSRRGDTEAFF; DNA: TGTGCCAGCAGTCGCCGAGGGGACACTGAAGCTTTCTTT
V: TRBV9; J: TRBJ2-1; D: TRBD2; size: .; CDR3: CASSKRTSGSTSSYNEQFF; DNA: TGTGCCAGCAGCAAGAGGACTAGCGGGAGTACTAGCTCCTACAATGAGCAGTTCTTC
V: TRBV6-1; J: TRBJ1-2; D: TRBD1; size: .; CDR3: CASREQGGAIYGYTF; DNA: TGTGCCAGCAGAGAACAGGGGGGCGCAATTTATGGCTACACCTTC
V: TRBV2; J: TRBJ1-1; D: .; size: .; CDR3: CASRQGTTEAFF; DNA: TGTGCCAGCAGACAGGGTACCACTGAAGCTTTCTTT
V: TRBV19; J: TRBJ2-2; D: TRBD1; size: once; CDR3: CASSLRTGGTGELFF; DNA: TGTGCCAGTAGTCTCCGGACAGGGGGCACCGGGGAGCTGTTTTTT
V: TRBV28; J: TRBJ1-5; D: .; size: .; CDR3: CASRSMGQPQHF; DNA: TGTGCCAGCAGGTCAATGGGTCAGCCCCAGCATTTT
V: TRBV2; J: TRBJ1-1; D: .; size: .; CDR3: CASKEQGADTEAFF; DNA: TGTGCCAGCAAAGAGCAGGGTGCCGACACTGAAGCTTTCTTT
V: TRBV4-1; J: TRBJ2-7; D: TRBD1; size: .; CDR3: CASSLGQGVGEQYF; DNA: TGCGCCAGCAGCCTGGGACAGGGGGTCGGCGAGCAGTACTTC
V: TRBV7-2; J: TRBJ2-7; D: TRBD2; size: .; CDR3: CASSLGTNYEQYF; DNA: TGTGCCAGCAGCCTCGGGACTAACTACGAGCAGTACTTC
V: TRBV6-6; J: TRBJ1-1; D: TRBD1; size: few; CDR3: CASNRDSEAFF; DNA: TGTGCCAGCAACCGGGACAGTGAAGCTTTCTTT
V: TRBV27; J: TRBJ2-3; D: .; size: .; CDR3: CASSLSAGTDTQYF; DNA: TGTGCCAGCAGCCTTAGCGCCGGCACAGATACGCAGTATTTT
V: TRBV19; J: TRBJ1-3; D: .; size: .; CDR3: CASSTHLRRPGVPFSGNTIYF; DNA: TGTGCCAGTAGTACGCATCTCCGGAGGCCCGGGGTGCCGTTCTCTGGAAACACCATATATTTT
V: TRBV5-1; J: TRBJ2-3; D: TRBD1; size: .; CDR3: CASSLRQGAYDTQYF; DNA: TGCGCCAGCAGCCTCCGACAGGGGGCATATGATACGCAGTATTTT
V: TRBV30; J: TRBJ2-1; D: .; size: .; CDR3: CAWSPSEGEQFF; DNA: TGTGCCTGGAGCCCTAGCGAGGGCGAGCAGTTCTTC
V: TRBV28; J: TRBJ1-3; D: TRBD1; size: .; CDR3: CASRGDRGRQSSGNTIYF; DNA: TGTGCCAGCAGGGGGGACAGGGGCAGGCAATCCTCTGGAAACACCATATATTTT
V: TRBV7-9; J: TRBJ1-4; D: .; size: .; CDR3: CASSLGGNEKLFF; DNA: TGTGCCAGCAGCTTAGGCGGGAATGAAAAACTGTTTTTT
V: TRBV9; J: TRBJ1-1; D: .; size: .; CDR3: CASSTSQGTEAFF; DNA: TGTGCCAGCAGCACCAGCCAGGGGACTGAAGCTTTCTTT
V: TRBV7-6; J: TRBJ2-2; D: TRBD2; size: .; CDR3: CASSLPPPSGGIVTGELFF; DNA: TGTGCCAGCAGCTTACCCCCCCCTAGCGGGGGGATTGTGACCGGGGAGCTGTTTTTT
V: TRBV30; J: TRBJ1-4; D: .; size: .; CDR3: CAWSPRTEKLFF; DNA: TGTGCCTGGAGTCCCCGGACAGAAAAACTGTTTTTT
V: TRBV19; J: TRBJ2-3; D: TRBD1; size: .; CDR3: CASSRTGRTDTQYF; DNA: TGTGCCAGTAGTCGGACAGGTCGCACAGATACGCAGTATTTT
V: TRBV5-1; J: TRBJ2-7; D: TRBD2; size: .; CDR3: CASSLAGGPYDEQYF; DNA: TGCGCCAGCAGCTTAGCGGGAGGCCCATACGACGAGCAGTACTTC
V: TRBV30; J: TRBJ2-3; D: .; size: .; CDR3: CAWREGPQASGQYF; DNA: TGTGCCTGGAGGGAGGGTCCACAGGCGTCGGGGCAGTATTTT
V: TRBV19; J: TRBJ1-2; D: .; size: once; CDR3: CASSRTPEGANYGYTF; DNA: TGTGCCAGTAGCAGGACACCTGAGGGAGCGAACTATGGCTACACCTTC
V: TRBV4-1; J: TRBJ1-4; D: .; size: once; CDR3: CASSQGTGTLNEKLFF; DNA: TGCGCCAGCAGCCAAGGTACAGGGACTCTTAATGAAAAACTGTTTTTT
V: TRBV7-2; J: TRBJ1-2; D: TRBD1; size: .; CDR3: CASSLAPGQGDLEGYGYTF; DNA: TGTGCCAGCAGCTTAGCCCCGGGACAGGGCGACCTCGAAGGCTATGGCTACACCTTC
V: TRBV14; J: TRBJ2-3; D: TRBD2; size: .; CDR3: CASSQWSLGGSGRSDTQYF; DNA: TGTGCCAGCAGCCAATGGTCCCTCGGTGGTAGCGGGAGGTCAGATACGCAGTATTTT
V: TRBV19; J: TRBJ2-1; D: TRBD2; size: .; CDR3: CASSMQREYGEQFF; DNA: TGTGCCAGTAGTATGCAGCGGGAGTACGGTGAGCAGTTCTTC
V: TRBV6-5; J: TRBJ2-1; D: TRBD2; size: .; CDR3: CASTRTSGRIYEQFF; DNA: TGTGCCAGCACTCGGACTAGCGGGAGGATCTATGAGCAGTTCTTC
V: TRBV11-3; J: TRBJ2-2; D: .; size: .; CDR3: CASSQGLMNTGELFF; DNA: TGTGCCAGCAGCCAGGGACTTATGAACACCGGGGAGCTGTTTTTT
V: TRBV5-8; J: TRBJ2-5; D: .; size: .; CDR3: CASSREETQYF; DNA: TGTGCCAGCAGCCGCGAAGAGACCCAGTACTTC
V: TRBV11-2; J: TRBJ1-1; D: .; size: once; CDR3: CASSLDRVGGNTEAFF; DNA: TGTGCCAGCAGCTTAGATCGAGTGGGCGGGAACACTGAAGCTTTCTTT
V: TRBV19; J: TRBJ2-1; D: TRBD2; size: once; CDR3: CASSRWTSGRNEQFF; DNA: TGTGCCAGTAGTCGGTGGACTAGCGGGAGAAATGAGCAGTTCTTC
V: TRBV7-2; J: TRBJ2-5; D: .; size: .; CDR3: CASSPGGPQETQYF; DNA: TGTGCCAGCAGCCCTGGGGGGCCTCAAGAGACCCAGTACTTC
V: TRBV7-2; J: TRBJ1-1; D: .; size: .; CDR3: CASSLGAGAREAFF; DNA: TGTGCCAGCAGCTTAGGGGCAGGGGCGCGAGAAGCTTTCTTT
V: TRBV5-1; J: TRBJ2-3; D: .; size: once; CDR3: CASSLSGSDTQYF; DNA: TGCGCCAGCAGCTTGTCGGGATCAGATACGCAGTATTTT
V: TRBV9; J: TRBJ2-7; D: .; size: few; CDR3: CASSPGPGNYYEQYF; DNA: TGTGCCAGCAGCCCAGGTCCCGGGAACTACTACGAGCAGTACTTC
V: TRBV7-8; J: TRBJ2-2; D: TRBD2; size: .; CDR3: CASSQGLAGGLNTGELFF; DNA: TGTGCCAGCAGCCAGGGACTAGCGGGAGGTCTGAACACCGGGGAGCTGTTTTTT
V: TRBV4-2; J: TRBJ1-1; D: .; size: .; CDR3: CASSPLQLNTEAFF; DNA: TGTGCCAGCAGCCCCTTACAGCTGAACACTGAAGCTTTCTTT